This T cell receptor beta chain was captured by sequencing in a study of shared clonotypes between healthy human individuals. Study results and caveats: Limited genetic and exposure-history diversity came from having few donors.

With respect to this clone: Its antigen is unknown.

This was a deep-level run. Libraries were prepared by immunoSEQ multiplex PCR; TCRdb keeps only in-frame clonotypes and omits some of them. Counted here are fewer than 650,000 clones, around 76% occurring once; the ten biggest clones make up around 12%. This sequence originates from a woman in her thirties or forties in good health. Some clones in this sample may be carry-over from other donors' samples. The sample comprised PBMCs.

This chain's CDR3 is CASSKGLDYGYTF. In DNA form, the CDR3 reads TGTGCCAGCTCCAAGGGGCTGGACTATGGCTACACCTTC. The chain joins TRBV28 to TRBJ1-2; tentatively, D is TRBD1 (5 bases). The V gene lost 8 bases and the J gene lost 3 bases, with 13 bases spanning the gap. CDR1 and CDR2 (germline): MDHEN, SYDVKM. The CDR3 runs to 13 residues.